This T cell receptor beta chain comes out of a study of cytomegalovirus exposure and HLA in healthy donors. Whole-study context: The 100 to 150 validation repertoires used the same platform as the 666 first-cohort repertoires, a later analysis reported.

Overall study findings and caveats: Over 150 TCR beta chains were listed as cytomegalovirus-associated. Subsequent analysis of the roughly 120 validation repertoires found a tendency for first-cohort TCR clusters to co-occur.

Assay: immunoSEQ multiplex PCR; the TCRdb copy retains only in-frame clones and omits some. The sample records some 140,000 clones, 84% being singletons. About this clone itself: Antigen specificity is unknown.

The donors were members of the roughly 120-subject validation cohort (separate from the approximately 670-subject first cohort). Specimen: PBMCs. The clonotype comes from a woman aged 25 to 45 in good health and CMV-seronegative.

CDR3 protein: CASSVRSSGGANEQFF. The DNA of the CDR3 is TGTGCCAGCAGCGTTCGCTCTAGCGGGGGGGCAAATGAGCAGTTCTTC. V is TRBV9 and J is TRBJ2-1, with 12 bases matching TRBD2. Germline-derived CDR1 and CDR2 are SGDLS and YYNGEE. The CDR3 consists of 16 residues. The V and J ends lost 2 bases and 7 bases, in that order; junction bases with no gene match: 7.